The present entry profiles one T cell receptor (beta chain) with its context. What it recognizes is unknown. The data originate from a study of PD-L1 blockade in urothelial cancer. Study context: Dosed intravenously at 1,200 mg every 3 weeks, atezolizumab was initiated by patients in the mid-2010s. Blood was evaluated 3 weeks (second dose) and 6 weeks after therapy began. A median blood sample held roughly 150,000 T cells and 75,000 to 85,000 unique TCRs.

Study-level points and caveats: Blood TCR clonality below the median before treatment was a predictor of better survival.

V shed 6 bases, J shed 4 bases, and the junction held 5 bases outside the gene matches. CDR1 MNHNS and CDR2 SASEGT come from the germline V gene. The CDR3 covers 13 residues. Here immunoSEQ multiplex PCR was the method, and the copy in TCRdb shows in-frame clones only, minus some. The table records around 100,000 clones, 91% of them present only once. This clonotype was obtained from an elderly woman with urothelial cancer. The V gene is TRBV6-1, the J gene TRBJ2-7; TRBD1 matches at 8 bases. Source: PBMCs, taken around atezolizumab (anti-PD-L1) treatment. CDR3 amino acids: CASRAGGAYEQYF. The CDR3 DNA follows: TGTGCCAGCAGGGCAGGGGGCGCTTACGAGCAGTACTTC.